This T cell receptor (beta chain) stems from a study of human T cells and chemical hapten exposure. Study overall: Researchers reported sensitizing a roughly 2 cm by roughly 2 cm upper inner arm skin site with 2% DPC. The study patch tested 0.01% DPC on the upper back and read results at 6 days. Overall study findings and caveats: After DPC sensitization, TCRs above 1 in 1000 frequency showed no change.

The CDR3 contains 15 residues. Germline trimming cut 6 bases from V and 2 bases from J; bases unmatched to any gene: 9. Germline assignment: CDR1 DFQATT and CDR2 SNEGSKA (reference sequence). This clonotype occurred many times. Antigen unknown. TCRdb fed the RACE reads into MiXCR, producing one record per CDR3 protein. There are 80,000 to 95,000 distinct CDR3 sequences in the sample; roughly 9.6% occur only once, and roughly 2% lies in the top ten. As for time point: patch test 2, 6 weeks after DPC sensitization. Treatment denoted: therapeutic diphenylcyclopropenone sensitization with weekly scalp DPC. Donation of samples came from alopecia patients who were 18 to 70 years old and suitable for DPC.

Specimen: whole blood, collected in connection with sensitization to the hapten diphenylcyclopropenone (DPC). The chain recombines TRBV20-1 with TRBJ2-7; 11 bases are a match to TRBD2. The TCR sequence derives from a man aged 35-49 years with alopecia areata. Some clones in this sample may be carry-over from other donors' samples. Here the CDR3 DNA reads TGCAGTGCCACTTCCGGGACTAGCGGTACCTACGAGCAGTACTTC. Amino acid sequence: CSATSGTSGTYEQYF.